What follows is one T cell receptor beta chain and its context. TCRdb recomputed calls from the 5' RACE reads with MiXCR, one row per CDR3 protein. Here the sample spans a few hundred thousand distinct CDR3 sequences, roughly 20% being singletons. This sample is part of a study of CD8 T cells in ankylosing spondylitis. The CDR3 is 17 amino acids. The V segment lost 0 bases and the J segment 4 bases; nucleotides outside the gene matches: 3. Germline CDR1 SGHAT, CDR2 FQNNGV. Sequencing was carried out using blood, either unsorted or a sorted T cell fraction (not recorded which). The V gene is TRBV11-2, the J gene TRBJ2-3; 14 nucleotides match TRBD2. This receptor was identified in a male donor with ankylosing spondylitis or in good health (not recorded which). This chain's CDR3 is CASSLETSGGVADTQYF. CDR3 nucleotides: TGTGCCAGCAGCTTAGAGACTAGCGGGGGGGTCGCAGATACGCAGTATTTT.